The following is a T cell receptor (beta chain) sequence with its context. The target antigen is unknown. These data belong to a study of beta chain features in type 1 diabetes. Every isolated RNA sample was fully reverse transcribed, so sequencing captured expressed TCRB transcripts. Generated by immunoSEQ multiplex PCR, the TCRdb table keeps only in-frame clones and is missing some. Among about 620,000 clones listed, about 16% were seen once. Germline CDR1 reads SGDLS; CDR2 reads YYNGEE. The CDR3 length is 12 residues. With 3 bases removed from V and 2 bases from J, the gap between germline ends came to 6 bases. The study's findings and limits: TCRB CDR3s were moderately but significantly shorter in Type 1 diabetes patients in all four CD4+ subsets. Resolution of whether HLA type affects TCRB rearrangement was not achieved here.

The V call is TRBV9, the J call TRBJ2-7; D remains ambiguous. Sequencing was performed on naive CD4+ T cells from blood. The receptor was isolated from a man aged 18 to 29 in good health. CDR3 loop: CASSAGPYEQYF. Here the CDR3 DNA reads TGTGCCAGCAGCGCCGGGCCCTACGAGCAGTACTTC.